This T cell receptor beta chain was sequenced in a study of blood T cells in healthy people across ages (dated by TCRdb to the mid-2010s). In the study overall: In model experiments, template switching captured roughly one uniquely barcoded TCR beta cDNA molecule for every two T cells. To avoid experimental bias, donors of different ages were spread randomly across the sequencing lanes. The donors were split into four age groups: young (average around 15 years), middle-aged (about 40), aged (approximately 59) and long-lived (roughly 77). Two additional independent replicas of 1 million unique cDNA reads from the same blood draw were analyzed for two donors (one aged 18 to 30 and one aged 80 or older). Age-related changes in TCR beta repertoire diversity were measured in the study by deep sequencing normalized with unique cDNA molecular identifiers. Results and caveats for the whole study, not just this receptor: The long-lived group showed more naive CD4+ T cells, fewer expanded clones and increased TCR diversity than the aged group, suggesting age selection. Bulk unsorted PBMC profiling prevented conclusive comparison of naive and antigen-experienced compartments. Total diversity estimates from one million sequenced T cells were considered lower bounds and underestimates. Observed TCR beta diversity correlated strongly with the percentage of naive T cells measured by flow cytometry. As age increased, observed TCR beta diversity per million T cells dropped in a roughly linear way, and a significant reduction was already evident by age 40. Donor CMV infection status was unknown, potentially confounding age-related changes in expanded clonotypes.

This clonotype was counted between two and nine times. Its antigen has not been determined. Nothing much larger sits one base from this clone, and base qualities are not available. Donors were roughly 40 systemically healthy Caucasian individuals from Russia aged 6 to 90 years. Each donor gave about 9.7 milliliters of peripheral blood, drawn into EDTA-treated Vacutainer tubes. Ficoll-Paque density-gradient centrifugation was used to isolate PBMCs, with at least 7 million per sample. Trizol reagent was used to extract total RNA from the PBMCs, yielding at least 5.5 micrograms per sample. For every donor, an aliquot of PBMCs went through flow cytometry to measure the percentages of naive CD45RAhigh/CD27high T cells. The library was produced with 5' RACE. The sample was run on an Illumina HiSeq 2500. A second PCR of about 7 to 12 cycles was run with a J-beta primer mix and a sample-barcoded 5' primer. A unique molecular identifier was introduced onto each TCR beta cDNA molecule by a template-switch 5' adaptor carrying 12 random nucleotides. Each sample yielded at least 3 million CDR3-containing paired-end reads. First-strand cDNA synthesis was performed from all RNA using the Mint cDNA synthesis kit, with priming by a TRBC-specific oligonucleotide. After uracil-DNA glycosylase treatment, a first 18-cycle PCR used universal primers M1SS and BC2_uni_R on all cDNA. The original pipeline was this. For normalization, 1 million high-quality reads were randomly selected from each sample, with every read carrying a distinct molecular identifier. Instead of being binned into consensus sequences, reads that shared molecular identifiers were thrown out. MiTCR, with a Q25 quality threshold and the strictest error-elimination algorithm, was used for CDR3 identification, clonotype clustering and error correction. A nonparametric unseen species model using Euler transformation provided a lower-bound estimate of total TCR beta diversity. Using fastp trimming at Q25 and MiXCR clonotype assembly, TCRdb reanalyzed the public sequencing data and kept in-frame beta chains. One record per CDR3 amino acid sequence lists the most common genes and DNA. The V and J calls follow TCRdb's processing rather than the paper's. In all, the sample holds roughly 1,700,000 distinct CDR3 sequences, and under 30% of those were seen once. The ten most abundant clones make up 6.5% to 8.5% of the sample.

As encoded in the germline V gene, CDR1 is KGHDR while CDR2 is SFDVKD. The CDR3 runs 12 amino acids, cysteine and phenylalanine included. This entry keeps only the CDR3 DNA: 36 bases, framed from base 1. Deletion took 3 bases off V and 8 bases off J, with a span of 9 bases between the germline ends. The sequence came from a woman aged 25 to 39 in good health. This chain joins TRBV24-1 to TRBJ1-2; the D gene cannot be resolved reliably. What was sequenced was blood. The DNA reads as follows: TGTGCCACCAGTGATGGAATTTGGGGCTACACCTTC. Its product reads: CATSDGIWGYTF.